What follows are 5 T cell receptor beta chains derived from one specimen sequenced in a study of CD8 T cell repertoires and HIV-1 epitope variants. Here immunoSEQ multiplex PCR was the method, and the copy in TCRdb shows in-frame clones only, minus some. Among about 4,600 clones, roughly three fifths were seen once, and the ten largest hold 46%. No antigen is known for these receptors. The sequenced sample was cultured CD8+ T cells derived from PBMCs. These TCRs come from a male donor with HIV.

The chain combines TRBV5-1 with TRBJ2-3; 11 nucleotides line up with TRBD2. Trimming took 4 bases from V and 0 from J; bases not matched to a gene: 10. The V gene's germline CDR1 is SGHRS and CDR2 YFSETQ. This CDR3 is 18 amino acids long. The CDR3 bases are TGCGCCAGCAGCCCGACTAGCGGGACCACTCTGAGCACAGATACGCAGTATTTT. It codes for CASSPTSGTTLSTDTQYF.

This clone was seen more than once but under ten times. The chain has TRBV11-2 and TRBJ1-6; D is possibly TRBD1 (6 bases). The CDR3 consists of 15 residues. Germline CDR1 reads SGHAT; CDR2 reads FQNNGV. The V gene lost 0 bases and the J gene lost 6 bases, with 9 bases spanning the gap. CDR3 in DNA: TGTGCCAGCAGCTTAGATAGGGGGACTAATTCACCCCTCCACTTT. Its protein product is CASSLDRGTNSPLHF. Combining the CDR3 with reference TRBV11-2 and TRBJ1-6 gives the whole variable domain EAGVAQSPRYKIIEKRQSVAFWCNPISGHATLYWYQQILGQGPKLLIQFQNNGVVDDSQLPKDRFSAERLKGVDSTLKIQPAKLEDSAVYLCASSLDRGTNSPLHFGNGTRLTVT.

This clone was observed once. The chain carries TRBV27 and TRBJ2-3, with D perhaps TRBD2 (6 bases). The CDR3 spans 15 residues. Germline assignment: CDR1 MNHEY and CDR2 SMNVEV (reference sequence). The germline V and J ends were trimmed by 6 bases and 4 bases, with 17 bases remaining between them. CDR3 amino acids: CASRFGAGRPDTQYF. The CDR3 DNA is TGTGCCAGCAGGTTCGGGGCGGGAAGGCCAGATACGCAGTATTTT.

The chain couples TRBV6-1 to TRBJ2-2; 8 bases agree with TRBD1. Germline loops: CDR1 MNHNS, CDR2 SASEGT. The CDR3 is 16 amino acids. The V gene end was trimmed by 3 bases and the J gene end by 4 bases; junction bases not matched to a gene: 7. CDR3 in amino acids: CASSDHRGFSTGELFF. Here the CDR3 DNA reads TGTGCCAGCAGTGACCACAGGGGGTTTAGCACCGGGGAGCTGTTTTTT.

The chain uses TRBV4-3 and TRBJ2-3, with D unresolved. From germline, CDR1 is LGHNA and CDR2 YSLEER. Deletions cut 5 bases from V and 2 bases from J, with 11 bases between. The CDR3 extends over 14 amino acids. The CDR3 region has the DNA TGCGCCAGCAGCATTCGGGTGAACACAGATACGCAGTATTTT. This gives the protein CASSIRVNTDTQYF.